This T cell receptor beta chain emerged from a study of identical twins (dated by TCRdb to 2016 to 2017). Some background on the complete study: To test whether fetal clonotypes persist, the study used deep sequencing on TCR alpha and beta repertoires from monozygotic twins, unrelated adults of various ages, and cord blood. Replicate twin experiments were performed at different times using different library preparation protocols to rule out contamination. General findings and caveats noted by the study authors: Because the same donors could not be followed over many years, conclusions were based on cross-sectional statistical analysis. Fewer insertions were carried by abundant cord blood beta clonotypes; a weaker similar trend was observed in young adult naive repertoires, while no such trend was observed in memory repertoires. Invariant T cells such as MAIT and iNKT could partly confound zero-insertion analyses, although diverse VJ usage argued against such confounding for most clonotypes. Recombination models systematically underestimated out-of-frame TCR alpha sharing in monozygotic twins but agreed with sharing between unrelated individuals. Compared with coincidental sharing between unrelated individuals, out-of-frame TCR alpha sequences shared between twins showed an excess of sequences with low generation probability. The excess sharing between twins in beta out-of-frame sequences was weaker because fewer shared sequences reduced the signal-to-noise ratio.

Every donor in the study was a healthy Caucasian. The library was prepared using 5' RACE. TCRdb lists the instrument as Illumina HiSeq 2000. Template switching added a universal primer binding site, and the final cDNA carried a unique molecular identifier that allowed TCR cDNA molecules to be counted accurately. Specific primers in the conserved constant-segment region were used to synthesize first-strand cDNA for the TCR alpha and beta chains. Each cDNA library was double barcoded, with a SMART-Mk sample barcode plus Illumina barcodes, to control for contamination. TruSeq adapter sequences, together with Illumina sample barcodes, were added in two successive PCR steps. The Illumina HiSeq platform was used with custom primers to sequence TCR alpha and beta cDNA libraries. The original pipeline was this. Raw reads were processed with MiGEC to extract unique molecular identifiers, and MiXCR was used to determine CDR3 positions. For each individual, recombination models were inferred using an EM algorithm with the repgenHMM and IGoR tools. Shared clonotypes were analyzed with the tcR package in R, and sharing was normalized by the product of cloneset sizes. Out-of-frame nonproductive sequences were analyzed to study raw recombination free of thymic and clonal selection effects. TCRdb's own reprocessing of the public reads used fastp at Q25 and MiXCR and kept productive beta chains. A single entry per CDR3 protein holds the most common genes and DNA from its merged rows. It is TCRdb's table, rather than the study itself, that gives the V and J calls and clone size. This sample gives roughly 1.6 million distinct CDR3 sequences in total; about 32% of them show up just once. About 0.3% of the sample is taken by the ten largest.

This clonotype has only a few counts. Its antigen is still unknown. Base qualities are not provided; no much larger clone lies one nucleotide away. V trim: 11 bases; J trim: 3 bases; unmatched bases: 15. CDR1 is given as MNHNS and CDR2 as SASEGT, both from the germline V gene. The cysteine opens and the phenylalanine closes a CDR3 of 15 amino acids. CDR3 DNA only is kept here, 45 bases in frame from base 1. The clonotype comes from a newborn girl in good health. The material sequenced was cord blood. The rearranged chain carries TRBV6-1 and TRBJ1-1; TRBD1 fits 7 bases in the junction. This receptor carries the CDR3 CAGTLLQTGDTEAFF. The nucleotide sequence reads TGTGCCGGAACCCTACTCCAAACAGGGGACACTGAAGCTTTCTTT.